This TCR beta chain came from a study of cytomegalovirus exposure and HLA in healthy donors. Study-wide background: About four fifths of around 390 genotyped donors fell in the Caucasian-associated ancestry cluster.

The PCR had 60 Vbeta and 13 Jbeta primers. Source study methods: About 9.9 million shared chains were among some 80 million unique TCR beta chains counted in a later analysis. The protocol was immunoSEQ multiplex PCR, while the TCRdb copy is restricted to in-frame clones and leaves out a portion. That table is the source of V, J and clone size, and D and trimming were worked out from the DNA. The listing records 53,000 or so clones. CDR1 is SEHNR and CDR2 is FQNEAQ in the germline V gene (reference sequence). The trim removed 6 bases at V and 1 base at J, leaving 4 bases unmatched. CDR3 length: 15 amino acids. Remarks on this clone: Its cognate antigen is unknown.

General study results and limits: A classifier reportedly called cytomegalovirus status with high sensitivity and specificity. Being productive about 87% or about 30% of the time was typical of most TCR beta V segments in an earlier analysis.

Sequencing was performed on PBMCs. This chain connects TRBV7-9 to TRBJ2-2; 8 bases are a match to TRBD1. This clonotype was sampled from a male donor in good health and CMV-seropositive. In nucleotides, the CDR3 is TGTGCCAGCAGGGCCGGGACAGGGAACACCGGGGAGCTGTTTTTT. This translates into CASRAGTGNTGELFF. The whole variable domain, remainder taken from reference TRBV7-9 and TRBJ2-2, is DTGVSQNPRHKITKRGQNVTFRCDPISEHNRLYWYRQTLGQGPEFLTYFQNEAQLEKSRLLSDRFSAERPKGSFSTLEIQRTEQGDSAMYLCASRAGTGNTGELFFGEGSRLTVL.